This is a list of T cell receptor beta chains from one sample in a study of T cell responses to AZD1222 COVID-19 vaccine. TCRdb's copy holds only in-frame clones and misses some; the assay was immunoSEQ multiplex PCR. The sample includes around 140,000 clones, 86% of them seen just once. This specimen was peripheral blood, taken 28 days after the second AZD1222 dose. These receptor sequences come from an adult who received the AZD1222 COVID-19 vaccine. Each CDR3 is given with its conserved first and last residue. A D gene is named only where the DNA matches it firmly. For some rows the clone size is stated as once, few or many, or as a class when expanded; others skip it.

CDR3nt	CDR3aa	len	v_gene	j_gene	d_gene	abundance
TGTGCCAGCTCAGCTGACAGGGCTCAGCCCCAGCATTTT	CASSADRAQPQHF	13	TRBV18	TRBJ1-5	TRBD1	NA
TGCGCCACCGACCCGGGACAGGGGGCGGGTGGCTACACCTTC	CATDPGQGAGGYTF	14	TRBV23-1	TRBJ1-2	TRBD1	once
TGTGCCAGCAGCCAAGGGGTCCCGACCTCCAGTCTAGCGGGGGCCACAGATACGCAGTATTTT	CASSQGVPTSSLAGATDTQYF	21	TRBV3-1/TRBV3-2	TRBJ2-3	TRBD2	NA
TGTGTCATCGAGGGCCCCGGGGAGCTGTTTTTT	CVIEGPGELFF	11	TRBV3-1/TRBV3-2	TRBJ2-2	NA	NA
TGTGCCAGCAGTGCTAGCGGGGGGCAGAGCTCCTACAATGAGCAGTTCTTC	CASSASGGQSSYNEQFF	17	TRBV25-1	TRBJ2-1	TRBD2	NA
TGTGCCATCAGTGGGACACTGACTAGCACAGATACGCAGTATTTT	CAISGTLTSTDTQYF	15	TRBV10-3	TRBJ2-3	NA	NA
TGTGCCAGCAGCTCCCCCTCTACCCCGGGCGATGAGCAGTTCTTC	CASSSPSTPGDEQFF	15	TRBV5-6	TRBJ2-1	NA	NA
TGCGCCAGCACTAGACAGCGGGGCCCAGATACGCAGTATTTT	CASTRQRGPDTQYF	14	TRBV10-1	TRBJ2-3	TRBD2	NA
TGTGCTAGTGGTCCCGGGACTAGCGGGAGGATGCCCTACGAGCAGTACTTC	CASGPGTSGRMPYEQYF	17	TRBV12-5	TRBJ2-7	TRBD2	NA
TGCAGTGCTAGTAACCCTGCCGGCTACACCTTC	CSASNPAGYTF	11	TRBV20-1	TRBJ1-2	NA	NA
TGTGCCAGCAGTCTGGGGAGGACACTCCTAGTGAACACTGAAGCTTTCTTT	CASSLGRTLLVNTEAFF	17	TRBV2	TRBJ1-1	NA	NA
TGTGCCAGCACCCGTGGGGGGAGCGGTGGTACTGAAGCTTTCTTT	CASTRGGSGGTEAFF	15	TRBV7-9	TRBJ1-1	NA	NA
TGTGCCAGCAGGATACCGGGACACAATTACGAGCAGTACTTC	CASRIPGHNYEQYF	14	TRBV6-5	TRBJ2-7	NA	NA
TGTGCCAGTAGTATCGCAGGGGGCAGCGAGCAGTTCTTC	CASSIAGGSEQFF	13	TRBV19	TRBJ2-1	TRBD1	NA
TGCGCCAGCAGCCCTGTATCCTCCGGAAACACCATATATTTT	CASSPVSSGNTIYF	14	TRBV5-1	TRBJ1-3	NA	NA
TGTGCCAAAAGGCGAGCAACTAATGAAAAACTGTTTTTT	CAKRRATNEKLFF	13	TRBV2	TRBJ1-4	NA	once
TGTGCCAGCAGCGAGGGACTAGCGGGGGGGAAGCAGTTCTTC	CASSEGLAGGKQFF	14	TRBV9	TRBJ2-1	TRBD2	NA
TGTGCCAGCAGCTTTCGAAGGGAGGTAAGTAGCGGGGGACCTAGCACAGATACGCAGTATTTT	CASSFRREVSSGGPSTDTQYF	21	TRBV7-6	TRBJ2-3	TRBD2	NA
TGTGCCTACACCCCGACAGGGGCAAAACCCCTCCACTTT	CAYTPTGAKPLHF	13	TRBV30	TRBJ1-6	TRBD1	NA
TGCGCCAGCAGTGAATTTCCTGGGTCTTACAATGAGCAGTTCTTC	CASSEFPGSYNEQFF	15	TRBV10-2	TRBJ2-1	NA	NA
TGTGCCAGCAGTCCGGGGAGGGACACAGATACGCAGTATTTT	CASSPGRDTDTQYF	14	TRBV6-7	TRBJ2-3	TRBD2	NA
TGTGCCAGCAGCCGAGGGACAGGCTCCTTGAACACTGAAGCTTTCTTT	CASSRGTGSLNTEAFF	16	TRBV3-1/TRBV3-2	TRBJ1-1	TRBD1	NA
TGTGCCACCCTCGGGGAATTCGGAGGTGCCGGGGAGCTGTTTTTT	CATLGEFGGAGELFF	15	TRBV15	TRBJ2-2	NA	once
TGTGCCATCCCTGGGCGACTAGATACCGGGGAGCTGTTTTTT	CAIPGRLDTGELFF	14	TRBV10-3	TRBJ2-2	NA	NA